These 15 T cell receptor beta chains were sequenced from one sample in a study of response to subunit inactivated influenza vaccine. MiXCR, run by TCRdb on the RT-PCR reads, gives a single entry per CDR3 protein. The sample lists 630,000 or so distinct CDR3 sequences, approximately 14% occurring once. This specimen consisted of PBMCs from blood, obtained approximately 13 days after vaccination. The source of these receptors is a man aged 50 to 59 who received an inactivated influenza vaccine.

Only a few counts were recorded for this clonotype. The DNA of the CDR3 is TGCGCCAGCAGCTCCTCCGGGACAGAGCCGATGAGGTACACCTTC. Its translation: CASSSSGTEPMRYTF. The chain recombines TRBV5-1 with TRBJ1-2; 7 nucleotides agree with TRBD1. CDR1 is SGHRS and CDR2 is YFSETQ in the germline V gene. J was trimmed by 11 bases and V by 3 bases; bases with no gene match: 16. The CDR3 is 15 amino acids.

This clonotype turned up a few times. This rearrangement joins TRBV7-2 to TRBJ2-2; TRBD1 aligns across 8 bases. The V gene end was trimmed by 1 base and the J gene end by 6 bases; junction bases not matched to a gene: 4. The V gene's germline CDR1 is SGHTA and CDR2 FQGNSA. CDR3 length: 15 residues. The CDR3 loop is CASSLDRGVAGELFF. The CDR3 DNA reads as TGTGCCAGCAGCTTAGACAGGGGGGTCGCCGGGGAGCTGTTTTTT. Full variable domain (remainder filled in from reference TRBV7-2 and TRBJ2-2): GAGVSQSPSNKVTEKGKDVELRCDPISGHTALYWYRQSLGQGLEFLIYFQGNSAPDKSGLPSDRFSAERTGGSVSTLTIQRTQQEDSAVYLCASSLDRGVAGELFFGEGSRLTVL.

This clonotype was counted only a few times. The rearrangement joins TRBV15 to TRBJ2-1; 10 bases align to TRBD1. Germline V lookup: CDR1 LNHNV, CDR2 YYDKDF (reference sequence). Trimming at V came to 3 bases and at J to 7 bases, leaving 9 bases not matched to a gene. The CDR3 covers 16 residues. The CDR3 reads CATSSPGQGIGNEQFF. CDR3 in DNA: TGTGCCACCAGCAGCCCGGGACAGGGGATCGGGAATGAGCAGTTCTTC.

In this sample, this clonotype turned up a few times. CDR3 coding DNA: TGTGCCAGCAGTAAAACAGGGACTGGGGCCAACGTCCTGACTTTC. Its translation is CASSKTGTGANVLTF. The V and J genes are TRBV2 and TRBJ2-6, with D possibly matching TRBD1 (6 bases). Germline assignment: CDR1 SNHLY and CDR2 FYNNEI. The CDR3 contains 15 residues. The V end was cut by 5 bases, the J end by 2 bases, with 10 bases between.

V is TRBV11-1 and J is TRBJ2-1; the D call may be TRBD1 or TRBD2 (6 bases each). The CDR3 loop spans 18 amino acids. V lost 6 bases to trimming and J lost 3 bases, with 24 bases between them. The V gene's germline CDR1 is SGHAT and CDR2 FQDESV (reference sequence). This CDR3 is CASSSGRGQGEIYNEQFF. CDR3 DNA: TGTGCCAGCAGTTCAGGACGGGGGCAGGGAGAAATCTACAATGAGCAGTTCTTC.

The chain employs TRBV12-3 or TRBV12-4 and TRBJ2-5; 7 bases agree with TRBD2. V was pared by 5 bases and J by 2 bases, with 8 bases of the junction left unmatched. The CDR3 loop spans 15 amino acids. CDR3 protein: CASSDGLGGQETQYF. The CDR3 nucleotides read TGTGCCAGCAGTGATGGTTTGGGGGGGCAAGAGACCCAGTACTTC.

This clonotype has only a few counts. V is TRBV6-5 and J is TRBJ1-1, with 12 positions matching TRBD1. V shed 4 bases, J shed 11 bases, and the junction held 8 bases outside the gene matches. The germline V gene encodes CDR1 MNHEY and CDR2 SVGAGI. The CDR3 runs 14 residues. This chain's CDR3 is CASSFMGQGADAFF. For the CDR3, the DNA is TGTGCCAGCAGTTTCATGGGACAGGGGGCAGATGCTTTCTTT.

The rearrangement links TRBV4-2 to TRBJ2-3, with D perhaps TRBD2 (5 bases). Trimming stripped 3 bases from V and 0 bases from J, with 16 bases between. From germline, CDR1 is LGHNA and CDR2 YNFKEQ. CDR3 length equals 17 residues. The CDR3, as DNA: TGTGCCAGCAGCCAGGGTAGCGCGATACCTAGCACAGATACGCAGTATTTT. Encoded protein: CASSQGSAIPSTDTQYF.

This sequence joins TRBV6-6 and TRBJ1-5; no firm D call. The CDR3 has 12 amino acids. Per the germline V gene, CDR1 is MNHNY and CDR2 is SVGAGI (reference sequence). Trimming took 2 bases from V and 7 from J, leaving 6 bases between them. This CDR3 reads CASSYDGQPQHF. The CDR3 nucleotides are TGTGCCAGCAGTTACGACGGGCAGCCCCAGCATTTT.

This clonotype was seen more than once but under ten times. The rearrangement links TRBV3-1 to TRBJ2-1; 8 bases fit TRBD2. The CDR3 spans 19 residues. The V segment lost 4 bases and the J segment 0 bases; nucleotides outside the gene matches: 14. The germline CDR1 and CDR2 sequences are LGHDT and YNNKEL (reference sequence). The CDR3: CASSPAGSGVGSSYNEQFF. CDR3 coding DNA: TGTGCCAGCAGCCCCGCAGGTAGCGGGGTGGGTAGCTCCTACAATGAGCAGTTCTTC.

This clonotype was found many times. The CDR3 sequence is CASSQAGGTEAFF. CDR3 nucleotide sequence: TGTGCCAGCAGCCAAGCAGGGGGCACTGAAGCTTTCTTT. The chain recombines TRBV3-1 with TRBJ1-1; 7 bases map to TRBD1. This CDR3 is 13 amino acids long. J was trimmed by 4 bases and V by 1 base; bases with no gene match: 0. Per the germline V gene, CDR1 is LGHDT and CDR2 is YNNKEL (reference sequence).

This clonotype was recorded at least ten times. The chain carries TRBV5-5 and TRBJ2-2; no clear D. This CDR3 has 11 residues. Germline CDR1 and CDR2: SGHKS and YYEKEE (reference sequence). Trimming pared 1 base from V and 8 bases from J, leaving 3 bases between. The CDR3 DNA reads TGTGCCAGCAGCTTGTGGGGGGAGCTGTTTTTT. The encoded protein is CASSLWGELFF. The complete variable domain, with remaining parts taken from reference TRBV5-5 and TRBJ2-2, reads DAGVTQSPTHLIKTRGQQVTLRCSPISGHKSVSWYQQVLGQGPQFIFQYYEKEERGRGNFPDRFSARQFPNYSSELNVNALLLGDSALYLCASSLWGELFFGEGSRLTVL.

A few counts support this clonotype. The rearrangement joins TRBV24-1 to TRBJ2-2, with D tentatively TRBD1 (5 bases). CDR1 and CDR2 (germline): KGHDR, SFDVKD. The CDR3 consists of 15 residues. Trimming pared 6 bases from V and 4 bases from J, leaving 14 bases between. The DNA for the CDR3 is TGTGCCACCAGTAGCAAACAGGTAGCCACCGGGGAGCTGTTTTTT. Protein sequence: CATSSKQVATGELFF.

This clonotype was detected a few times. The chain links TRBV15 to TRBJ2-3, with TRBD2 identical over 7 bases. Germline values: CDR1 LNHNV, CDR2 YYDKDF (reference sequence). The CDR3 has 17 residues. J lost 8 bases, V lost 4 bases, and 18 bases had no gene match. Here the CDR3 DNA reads TGTGCCACCAGCACCCATCCCCGGGGAGGGAGGAGGGGTACGCAGTATTTT. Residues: CATSTHPRGGRRGTQYF.

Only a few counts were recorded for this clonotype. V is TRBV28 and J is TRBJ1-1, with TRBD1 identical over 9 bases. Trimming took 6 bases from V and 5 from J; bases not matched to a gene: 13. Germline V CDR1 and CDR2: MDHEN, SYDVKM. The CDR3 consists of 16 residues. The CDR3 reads CASRPGWDRVFTEAFF. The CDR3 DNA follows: TGTGCCAGCAGACCTGGATGGGACAGGGTTTTTACTGAAGCTTTCTTT.